The T cell receptor (beta chain) under discussion was sequenced for a study of cytomegalovirus exposure and HLA in healthy donors. Whole-study context: Caucasian-associated ancestry cluster membership applied to about four fifths of 398 genotyped donors. The study's findings and limits: In a later analysis, TCR beta V- and J-gene trimming was associated with a missense DCLRE1C variant. One cluster of highly shared sequence variants probably arose as a sequencing artifact.

A remark on this clone: The target antigen is unknown.

Donors were ostensibly healthy at sampling, although undocumented immune exposures were probable. Primers: 60 Vbeta forward and 13 Jbeta reverse. TCRdb's copy holds only in-frame clones and misses some; the assay was immunoSEQ multiplex PCR. Of approximately 160,000 clones in the sample, under 90% were seen once. The CDR3 spans 14 residues. CDR1 SQVTM and CDR2 ANQGSEA come from the germline V gene. The V and J ends lost 4 bases and 4 bases respectively, with 17 bases between them. The clonotype was recovered from a man between 18 and 35 years old in good health and CMV-seronegative. The V call is TRBV29-1, the J call TRBJ2-7; perhaps TRBD2 as D (5 bases). The specimen was PBMCs. As DNA, the CDR3 is TGCAGCGTTGTAGCGCCACAGTACCCATACGAGCAGTACTTC. This translates into CSVVAPQYPYEQYF.